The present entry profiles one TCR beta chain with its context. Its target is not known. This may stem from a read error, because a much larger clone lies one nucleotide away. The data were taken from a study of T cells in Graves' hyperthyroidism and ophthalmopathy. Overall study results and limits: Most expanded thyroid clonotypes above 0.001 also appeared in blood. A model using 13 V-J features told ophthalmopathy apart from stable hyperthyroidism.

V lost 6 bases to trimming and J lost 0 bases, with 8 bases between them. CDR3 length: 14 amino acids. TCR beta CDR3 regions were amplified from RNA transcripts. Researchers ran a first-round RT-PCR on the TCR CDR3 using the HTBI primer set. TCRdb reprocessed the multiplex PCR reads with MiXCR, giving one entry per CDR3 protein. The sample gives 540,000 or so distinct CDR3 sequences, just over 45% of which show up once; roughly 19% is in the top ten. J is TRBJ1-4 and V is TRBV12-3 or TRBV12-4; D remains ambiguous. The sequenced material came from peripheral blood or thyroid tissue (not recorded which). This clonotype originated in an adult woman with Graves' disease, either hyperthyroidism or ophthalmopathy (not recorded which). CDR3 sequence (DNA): TGTGCCAGCAGCAAGAGTGCAACTAATGAAAAACTGTTTTTT. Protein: CASSKSATNEKLFF.